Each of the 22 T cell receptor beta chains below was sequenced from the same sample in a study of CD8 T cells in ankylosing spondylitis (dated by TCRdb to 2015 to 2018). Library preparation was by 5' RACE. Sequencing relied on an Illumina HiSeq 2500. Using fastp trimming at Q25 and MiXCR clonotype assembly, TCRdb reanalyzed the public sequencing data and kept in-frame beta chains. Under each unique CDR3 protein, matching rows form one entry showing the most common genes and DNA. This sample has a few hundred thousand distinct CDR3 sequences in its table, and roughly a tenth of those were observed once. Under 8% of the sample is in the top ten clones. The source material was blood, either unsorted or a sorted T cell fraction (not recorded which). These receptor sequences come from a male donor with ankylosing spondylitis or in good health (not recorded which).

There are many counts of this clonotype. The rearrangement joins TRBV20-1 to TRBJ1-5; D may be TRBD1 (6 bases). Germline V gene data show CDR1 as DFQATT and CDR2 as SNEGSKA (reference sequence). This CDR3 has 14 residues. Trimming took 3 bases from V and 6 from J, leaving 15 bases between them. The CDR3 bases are TGCAGTGCTAGCCCTTCAGGGGCCGGTCAGCCCCAGCATTTT. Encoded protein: CSASPSGAGQPQHF.

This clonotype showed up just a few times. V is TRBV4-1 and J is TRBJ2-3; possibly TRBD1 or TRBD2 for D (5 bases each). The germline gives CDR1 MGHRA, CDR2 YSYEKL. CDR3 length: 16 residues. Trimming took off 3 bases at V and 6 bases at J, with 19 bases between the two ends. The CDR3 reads CASSQSAGWGLDTQYF. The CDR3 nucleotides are TGCGCCAGCAGCCAGAGCGCCGGGTGGGGGTTGGATACGCAGTATTTT.

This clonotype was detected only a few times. The CDR3 is CASSPGQGWEQYF. CDR3 DNA sequence: TGTGCCAGCTCACCAGGACAGGGGTGGGAGCAGTACTTC. V and J are TRBV18 and TRBJ2-7, with 9 bases lining up with TRBD1. The CDR3 has 13 residues. Germline V gene lookup returns CDR1 KGHSH and CDR2 LQKENI. V was pared by 2 bases and J by 7 bases, with 3 bases of the junction left unmatched.

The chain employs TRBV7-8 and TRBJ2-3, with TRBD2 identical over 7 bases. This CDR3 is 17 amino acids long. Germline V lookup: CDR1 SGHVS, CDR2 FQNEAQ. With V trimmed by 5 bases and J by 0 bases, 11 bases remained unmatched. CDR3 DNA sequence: TGTGCCAGCAGCCTCTCCGGGGGACTACCCAGCACAGATACGCAGTATTTT. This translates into CASSLSGGLPSTDTQYF.

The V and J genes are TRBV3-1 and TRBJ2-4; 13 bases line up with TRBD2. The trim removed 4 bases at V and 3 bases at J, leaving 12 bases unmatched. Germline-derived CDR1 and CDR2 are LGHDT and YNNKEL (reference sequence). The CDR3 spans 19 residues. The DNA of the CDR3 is TGTGCCAGCAGCCCCAGGACTAGCGGGAGTATCGGTATCAAAAACATTCAGTACTTC. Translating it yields CASSPRTSGSIGIKNIQYF.

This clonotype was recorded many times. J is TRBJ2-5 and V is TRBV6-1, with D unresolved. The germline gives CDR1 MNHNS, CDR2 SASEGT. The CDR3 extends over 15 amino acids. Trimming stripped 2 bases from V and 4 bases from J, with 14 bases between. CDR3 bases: TGTGCCAGCAGTGAAATTACCGGTAGATCAGAGACCCAGTACTTC. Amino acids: CASSEITGRSETQYF.

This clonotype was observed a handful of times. The CDR3 loop is CASSSLAGAPDTQYF. The CDR3 nucleotides read TGTGCCAGCAGTTCACTAGCGGGGGCCCCCGATACGCAGTATTTT. The chain employs TRBV7-2 and TRBJ2-3, with 11 nucleotides matching TRBD2. This CDR3 spans 15 amino acids. Germline CDR1 is SGHTA and CDR2 is FQGNSA. Trimming cost V 6 bases and J 6 bases; bases outside gene matches: 8.

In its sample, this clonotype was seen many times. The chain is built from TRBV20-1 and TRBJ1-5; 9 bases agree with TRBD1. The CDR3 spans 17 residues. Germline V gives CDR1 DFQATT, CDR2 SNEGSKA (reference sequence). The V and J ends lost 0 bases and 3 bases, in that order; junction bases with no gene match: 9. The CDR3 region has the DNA TGCAGTGCTAGAGATTTTATGGGGACAGGGTTCAATCAGCCCCAGCATTTT. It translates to CSARDFMGTGFNQPQHF.

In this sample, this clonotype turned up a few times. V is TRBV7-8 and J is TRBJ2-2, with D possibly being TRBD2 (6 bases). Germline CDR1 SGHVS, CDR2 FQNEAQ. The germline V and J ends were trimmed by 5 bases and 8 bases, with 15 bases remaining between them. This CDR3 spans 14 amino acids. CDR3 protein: CASSIGGFRGELFF. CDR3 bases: TGTGCCAGCAGCATCGGGGGATTCCGGGGGGAGCTGTTTTTT.

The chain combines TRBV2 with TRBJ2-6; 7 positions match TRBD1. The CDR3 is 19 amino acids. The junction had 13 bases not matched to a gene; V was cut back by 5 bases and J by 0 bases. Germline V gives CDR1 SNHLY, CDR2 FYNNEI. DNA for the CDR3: TGTGCCAGCAGTTTCCCTTTTACAGGGGAATTCTCTGGGGCCAACGTCCTGACTTTC. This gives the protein CASSFPFTGEFSGANVLTF.

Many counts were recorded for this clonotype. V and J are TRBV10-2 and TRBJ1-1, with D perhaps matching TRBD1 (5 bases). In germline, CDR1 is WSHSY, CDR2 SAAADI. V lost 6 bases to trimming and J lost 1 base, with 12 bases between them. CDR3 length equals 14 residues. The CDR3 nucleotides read TGCGCCAGCAGGAACCCCGGGGGGAACACTGAAGCTTTCTTT. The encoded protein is CASRNPGGNTEAFF.

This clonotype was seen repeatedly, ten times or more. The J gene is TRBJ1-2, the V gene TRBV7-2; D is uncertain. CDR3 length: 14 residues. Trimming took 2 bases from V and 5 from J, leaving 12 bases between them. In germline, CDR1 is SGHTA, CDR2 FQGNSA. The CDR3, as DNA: TGTGCCAGCAGCTTATTGAGTGCGGATTATGGCTACACCTTC. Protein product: CASSLLSADYGYTF.

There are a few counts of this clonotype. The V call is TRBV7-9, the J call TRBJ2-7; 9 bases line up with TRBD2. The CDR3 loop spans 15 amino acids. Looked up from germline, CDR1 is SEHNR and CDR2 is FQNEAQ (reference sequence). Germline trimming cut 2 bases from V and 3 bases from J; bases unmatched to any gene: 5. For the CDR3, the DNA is TGTGCCAGCAGCTTACGTCCTAGCGGGGACTACGAGCAGTACTTC. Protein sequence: CASSLRPSGDYEQYF.

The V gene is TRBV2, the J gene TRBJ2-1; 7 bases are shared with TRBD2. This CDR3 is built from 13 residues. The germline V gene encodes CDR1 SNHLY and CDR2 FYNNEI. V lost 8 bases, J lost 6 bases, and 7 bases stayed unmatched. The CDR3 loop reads CASDGLDRNEQFF. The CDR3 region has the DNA TGTGCCAGCGACGGACTAGACCGCAATGAGCAGTTCTTC.

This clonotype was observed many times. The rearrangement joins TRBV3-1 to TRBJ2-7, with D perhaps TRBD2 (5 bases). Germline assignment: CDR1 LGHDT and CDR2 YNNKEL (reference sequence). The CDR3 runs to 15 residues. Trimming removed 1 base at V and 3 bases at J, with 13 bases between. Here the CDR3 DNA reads TGTGCCAGCAGCCAAGTACTAGGCGGCCTCTACGAGCAGTACTTC. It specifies CASSQVLGGLYEQYF.

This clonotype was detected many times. CDR3 sequence: CASGLAASYEQYF. In DNA, the CDR3 is TGTGCCAGCGGACTAGCGGCCTCCTACGAGCAGTACTTC. The rearrangement links TRBV27 to TRBJ2-7; 10 positions agree with TRBD2. Germline-derived CDR1 and CDR2 are MNHEY and SMNVEV (reference sequence). This CDR3 contains 13 residues. After removal of 8 bases from V and 0 bases from J, the junction contained 1 base not matched to a gene.

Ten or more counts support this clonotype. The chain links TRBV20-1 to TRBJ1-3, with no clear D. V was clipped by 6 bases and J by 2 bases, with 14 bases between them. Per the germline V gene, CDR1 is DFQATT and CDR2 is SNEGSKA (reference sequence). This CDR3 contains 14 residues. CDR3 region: CSATPFAPGNTIYF. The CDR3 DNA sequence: TGCAGTGCCACCCCATTTGCCCCTGGAAACACCATATATTTT.

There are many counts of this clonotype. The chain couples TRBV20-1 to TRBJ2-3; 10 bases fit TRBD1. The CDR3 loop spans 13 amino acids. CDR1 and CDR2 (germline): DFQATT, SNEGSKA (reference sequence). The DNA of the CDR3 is TGCAGCCCGACAGGGGGCCACACAGATACGCAGTATTTT. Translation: CSPTGGHTDTQYF.

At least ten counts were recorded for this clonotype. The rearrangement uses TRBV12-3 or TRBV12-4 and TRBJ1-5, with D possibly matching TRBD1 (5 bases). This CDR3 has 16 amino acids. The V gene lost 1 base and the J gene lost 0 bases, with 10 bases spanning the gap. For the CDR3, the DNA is TGTGCCAGCAGTTTAGGGACACTTTATAGCAATCAGCCCCAGCATTTT. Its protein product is CASSLGTLYSNQPQHF.

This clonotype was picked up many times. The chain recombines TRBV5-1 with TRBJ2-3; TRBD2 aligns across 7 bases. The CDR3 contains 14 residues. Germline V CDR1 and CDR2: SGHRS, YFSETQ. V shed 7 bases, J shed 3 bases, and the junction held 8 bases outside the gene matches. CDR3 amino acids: CASRSGVGTDTQYF. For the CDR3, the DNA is TGCGCCAGCCGGAGCGGGGTGGGGACAGATACGCAGTATTTT.

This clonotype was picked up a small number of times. The CDR3 reads CASSMSGRYTF. DNA for the CDR3: TGTGCCAGTAGTATGAGCGGGCGCTACACCTTC. V and J are TRBV19 and TRBJ1-2, with D hard to call. Germline V gives CDR1 LNHDA, CDR2 SQIVND (reference sequence). Trimming removed 3 bases at V and 9 bases at J, with 8 bases between. This CDR3 contains 11 residues.

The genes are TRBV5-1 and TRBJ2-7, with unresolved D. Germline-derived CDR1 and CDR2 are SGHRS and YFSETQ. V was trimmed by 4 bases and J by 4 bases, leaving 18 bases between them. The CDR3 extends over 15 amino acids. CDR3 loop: CASSRPGLRNYEQYF. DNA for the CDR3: TGCGCCAGCAGCCGCCCGGGTCTTCGGAATTACGAGCAGTACTTC.